These 9 T cell receptor beta chains share one sample of origin, sequenced in a study of blood T cell repertoires in COVID-19. Profiling relied on immunoSEQ multiplex PCR, and the TCRdb table lists in-frame clones only, not all of them. The sample lists 330,000 or so clones, under 95% seen once, with about 18% in the top ten. The sample consisted of PBMCs or T cells enriched from blood (not recorded which). These receptors were taken from a woman aged 25 to 45 who had recovered from COVID-19.

The chain couples TRBV12-3 or TRBV12-4 to TRBJ1-6; D ambiguous. Trimming took 3 bases from V and 12 from J, leaving 9 bases between them. The CDR3 covers 12 residues. CDR3 sequence reads: CASSFELLPLHF. CDR3 bases: TGTGCCAGCAGTTTCGAACTTCTACCCCTCCACTTT.

The chain uses TRBV19 and TRBJ1-5; 7 bases fit TRBD1. CDR3 length: 12 amino acids. Trimming at V came to 11 bases and at J to 6 bases, leaving 7 bases not matched to a gene. CDR1 LNHDA and CDR2 SQIVND come from the germline V gene (reference sequence). CDR3 sequence: CAVRGSGQPQHF. Here the CDR3 DNA reads TGTGCCGTCAGGGGGTCTGGTCAGCCCCAGCATTTT.

This clone is a singleton in its sample. The V and J genes are TRBV5-6 and TRBJ1-3; possibly TRBD1 for D (5 bases). The V gene lost 1 base and the J gene lost 3 bases, with 11 bases spanning the gap. The germline V gene has CDR1 SGHDT and CDR2 YYEEEE. The CDR3 runs 15 residues. CDR3 residues: CASSLTGAFGNTIYF. The CDR3 nucleotides are TGTGCCAGCAGCTTGACTGGGGCTTTTGGAAACACCATATATTTT.

The chain links TRBV9 to TRBJ2-1; TRBD1 matches at 8 bases. The germline CDR1 and CDR2 sequences are SGDLS and YYNGEE. The CDR3 length is 15 residues. The V gene end was trimmed by 7 bases and the J gene end by 0 bases; junction bases not matched to a gene: 6. This CDR3 reads CASGPTGDSYNEQFF. CDR3 bases: TGTGCCAGCGGCCCGACAGGGGACTCCTACAATGAGCAGTTCTTC.

V gene TRBV21-1 combines with J gene TRBJ1-2. TRBV21-1 is noted as a pseudogene. The CDR3 is 11 residues long. CDR3 nucleotides: TGTGCCAGCAGCAACACGCGGTGCTACACCTTC. Protein sequence: CASSNTRCYTF.

The chain couples TRBV11-3 to TRBJ2-5; 12 bases align to TRBD2. V lost 5 bases and J lost 1; bases outside the gene matches: 5. Germline CDR1 is SGHNT and CDR2 is YENEEA. This CDR3 spans 16 amino acids. CDR3 sequence reads: CASSPGLAGSQETQYF. The CDR3 DNA reads as TGTGCCAGCAGCCCAGGACTAGCGGGGTCCCAAGAGACCCAGTACTTC.

The gene calls are TRBV4-2 and TRBJ2-3; D not certain. The V and J ends lost 1 base and 3 bases respectively, with 11 bases between them. The CDR3 is made up of 15 amino acids. From germline, CDR1 is LGHNA and CDR2 YNFKEQ. The CDR3 nucleotides read TGTGCCAGCAGCCAAGCGCTAGTTTCAACAGATACGCAGTATTTT. As protein: CASSQALVSTDTQYF.

The chain uses TRBV7-3 and TRBJ2-1, with no clear D. Germline CDR1 reads SGHTA; CDR2 reads FQGTGA. V lost 4 bases and J lost 7, with 11 bases in between. The CDR3 sequence is 13 residues long. The CDR3 DNA reads as TGTGCCAGCAGCTCAGAAGTCCCTAATGAGCAGTTCTTC. Translation: CASSSEVPNEQFF.

The rearrangement uses TRBV3-1 (or the pseudogene TRBV3-2) and TRBJ1-1; the D gene is possibly TRBD1 (6 bases). This CDR3 is 17 amino acids long. Trimming removed 1 base from V and 4 bases from J, with 19 bases in between. The V gene's germline CDR1 is LGHDT and CDR2 YNNKEL (reference sequence). CDR3 residues: CASSQVGTLTGGTEAFF. The CDR3 bases are TGTGCCAGCAGCCAAGTCGGGACCCTGACAGGAGGCACTGAAGCTTTCTTT.